The 24 T cell receptor beta chains in this list originate from one sample, sequenced in a study of blood T cell repertoires in COVID-19. Using immunoSEQ multiplex PCR, the repertoire was profiled, and TCRdb retains in-frame clones only, with some absent. The profile shows a few hundred thousand clones, around 92% of them singletons. Sequenced sample: PBMCs or T cells enriched from blood (not recorded which). These receptors originate from a woman aged 45 to 65 who had been exposed to COVID-19.

This chain joins TRBV7-9 and TRBJ1-4, with D hard to call. The CDR3 totals 15 residues. The germline V and J ends were trimmed by 4 bases and 4 bases, with 13 bases remaining between them. The germline CDR1 and CDR2 sequences are SEHNR and FQNEAQ (reference sequence). Here the CDR3 reads CASSSIQQFNEKLFF. The CDR3 nucleotides read TGTGCCAGCAGCTCAATCCAACAGTTTAATGAAAAACTGTTTTTT.

The chain has TRBV6-5 and TRBJ2-2; 11 nucleotides agree with TRBD2. CDR1 is MNHEY and CDR2 is SVGAGI in the germline V gene. V lost 4 bases to trimming and J lost 6 bases; unmatched junction nucleotides: 4. The CDR3 runs 15 residues. CDR3 in amino acids: CASSSSSGGSGELFF. The CDR3 coding sequence is TGTGCCAGCAGTTCCTCTAGCGGGGGGTCCGGGGAGCTGTTTTTT.

This chain uses TRBV6-1 with TRBJ1-2, with TRBD1 matching 7 bases. The CDR3 has 14 amino acids. The germline gives CDR1 MNHNS, CDR2 SASEGT. V lost 2 bases and J lost 3; bases outside the gene matches: 3. CDR3: CASSELTGYYGYTF. The CDR3 DNA reads TGTGCCAGCAGTGAACTGACAGGGTACTATGGCTACACCTTC.

This sequence joins TRBV5-1 and TRBJ1-1, with no clear D. Germline values: CDR1 SGHRS, CDR2 YFSETQ. Trimming cost V 0 bases and J 6 bases, with 18 bases left between them. This CDR3 has 16 amino acids. This CDR3 reads CASSLAEGIEGAEAFF. CDR3 nucleotide sequence: TGCGCCAGCAGCTTGGCCGAGGGAATCGAAGGCGCTGAAGCTTTCTTT.

V is TRBV9 and J is TRBJ2-3; 11 positions agree with TRBD2. Looked up from germline, CDR1 is SGDLS and CDR2 is YYNGEE. V lost 3 bases, J lost 2 bases, and 8 bases stayed unmatched. CDR3 length: 17 residues. CDR3 in amino acids: CASSEGLAGGSTDTQYF. As DNA, the CDR3 is TGTGCCAGCAGCGAGGGTCTAGCGGGGGGTTCCACAGATACGCAGTATTTT.

The chain has TRBV12-3 or TRBV12-4 and TRBJ2-1; 8 bases are a match to TRBD2. This CDR3 has 13 residues. Trimming took 3 bases from V and 9 from J; bases not matched to a gene: 4. CDR3 nucleotides: TGTGCCAGCAGTTTCAGGACTAGCATTGAGCAGTTCTTC. This translates into CASSFRTSIEQFF.

J is TRBJ2-2 and V is TRBV19; perhaps TRBD2 as D (7 bases). CDR3 size: 16 residues. CDR1 LNHDA and CDR2 SQIVND come from the germline V gene (reference sequence). Trimming cost V 6 bases and J 4 bases, with 18 bases left between them. In DNA, the CDR3 is TGTGCCAGTAGGCTCAGCTCCGGGGGGCCCACCGGGGAGCTGTTTTTT. Encoded protein: CASRLSSGGPTGELFF.

This clone was counted only a few times. This chain joins TRBV18 and TRBJ1-3, with 8 bases identical to TRBD1. This CDR3 has 16 amino acids. Germline loops: CDR1 KGHSH, CDR2 LQKENI. With 3 bases clipped from V and 0 bases from J, the junction kept 4 bases outside the gene matches. The CDR3 region has the DNA TGTGCCAGCTCACCCACGGGACAGGCCTCTGGAAACACCATATATTTT. Its translation is CASSPTGQASGNTIYF.

J is TRBJ2-7 and V is TRBV14, with D maybe TRBD2 (6 bases). The CDR3 loop spans 17 amino acids. Deletions cut 4 bases from V and 5 bases from J, with 24 bases between. In germline, CDR1 is SGHDN, CDR2 FVKESK. The CDR3 region has the DNA TGTGCCAGCAGCCCTTGGCATTACCCGACTAGAAACCACGAGCAGTACTTC. Amino acid sequence: CASSPWHYPTRNHEQYF.

The chain is built from TRBV11-2 and TRBJ2-2, with a weak D call TRBD1 (6 bases). Germline values: CDR1 SGHAT, CDR2 FQNNGV. V was cut by 0 bases and J by 5 bases, with 13 bases left in between. The CDR3 totals 16 residues. The DNA for the CDR3 is TGTGCCAGCAGCTTAGAAGGGCAGAGGGGGACCGGGGAGCTGTTTTTT. It translates to CASSLEGQRGTGELFF. Variable domain in full (rest from reference TRBV11-2 and TRBJ2-2): EAGVAQSPRYKIIEKRQSVAFWCNPISGHATLYWYQQILGQGPKLLIQFQNNGVVDDSQLPKDRFSAERLKGVDSTLKIQPAKLEDSAVYLCASSLEGQRGTGELFFGEGSRLTVL.

The chain employs TRBV6-5 and TRBJ1-4; D may be TRBD1 (6 bases). The germline V gene has CDR1 MNHEY and CDR2 SVGAGI. The V end was cut by 2 bases, the J end by 4 bases, with 11 bases between. This CDR3 is 15 amino acids long. DNA of the CDR3: TGTGCCAGCAGTTACGACGGCAGGGGTAATGAAAAACTGTTTTTT. It yields the protein CASSYDGRGNEKLFF.

This rearrangement joins TRBV6-5 to TRBJ2-2; 12 bases fit TRBD1. The CDR3 has 15 amino acids. V trimming: 6 bases; J trimming: 3 bases; junction bases outside the gene matches: 2. Germline CDR1 MNHEY, CDR2 SVGAGI. CDR3 DNA: TGTGCCAGCAGGGGACAGGGGGCGGACACCGGGGAGCTGTTTTTT. Translating gives CASRGQGADTGELFF.

The chain carries TRBV5-1 and TRBJ1-2; 8 bases map to TRBD1. The length of the CDR3 is 15 residues. J was trimmed by 7 bases and V by 4 bases; bases with no gene match: 12. Germline-derived CDR1 and CDR2 are SGHRS and YFSETQ. This CDR3 reads CASSPVGQGNSGYTF. The CDR3 coding sequence is TGCGCCAGCAGCCCCGTTGGACAGGGAAATAGTGGCTACACCTTC.

V gene TRBV2 combines with J gene TRBJ1-1; 7 bases align to TRBD1. The CDR3 loop spans 13 amino acids. From germline, CDR1 is SNHLY and CDR2 FYNNEI. V lost 7 bases to trimming and J lost 1 base; unmatched junction nucleotides: 3. As DNA, the CDR3 is TGTGCCAGCAACAACAGGGGGAACACTGAAGCTTTCTTT. It encodes CASNNRGNTEAFF.

The rearrangement joins TRBV9 to TRBJ2-2; 7 bases agree with TRBD2. The V segment lost 2 bases and the J segment 4 bases; nucleotides outside the gene matches: 8. CDR1 is SGDLS and CDR2 is YYNGEE in the germline V gene. The CDR3 spans 16 residues. CDR3 nucleotides: TGTGCCAGCAGCGTTGGACTAGGGGTCGGCACCGGGGAGCTGTTTTTT. This sequence encodes CASSVGLGVGTGELFF.

CDR3 sequence: CASSFPANTGELFF. CDR3 nucleotides: TGTGCCAGCAGCTTTCCAGCGAACACCGGGGAGCTGTTTTTT. V usage is TRBV5-5 and J usage is TRBJ2-2; D is unresolved. CDR3 length: 14 amino acids. CDR1 SGHKS and CDR2 YYEKEE come from the germline V gene (reference sequence). V was pared by 2 bases and J by 0 bases, with 5 bases between.

This sequence joins TRBV5-6 and TRBJ2-2; no clear D. V gave up 0 bases and J gave up 3 bases, with 9 bases separating them. Germline loops: CDR1 SGHDT, CDR2 YYEEEE. This CDR3 comprises 15 residues. This chain's CDR3 is CASSLVSQYTGELFF. The CDR3 DNA reads as TGTGCCAGCAGCTTGGTTTCACAGTACACCGGGGAGCTGTTTTTT.

The chain combines TRBV4-1 with TRBJ1-1, with 11 positions matching TRBD1. The CDR3 sequence is 15 residues long. The junction had 6 bases not matched to a gene; V was cut back by 3 bases and J by 6 bases. Germline CDR1 reads MGHRA; CDR2 reads YSYEKL. The CDR3 coding sequence is TGCGCCAGCAGCCAGGGGACAGGGGGAAGGGCTGAAGCTTTCTTT. This sequence encodes CASSQGTGGRAEAFF.

This chain links TRBV3-1 (or the pseudogene TRBV3-2) with TRBJ1-5; 11 bases align to TRBD1. Germline V gene lookup returns CDR1 LGHDT and CDR2 YNNKEL (reference sequence). This CDR3 comprises 17 residues. V was clipped by 0 bases and J by 4 bases; unmatched bases: 5. The CDR3 protein is CASSQDSGTGGNQPQHF. In DNA form, the CDR3 reads TGTGCCAGCAGCCAAGATTCCGGGACAGGGGGGAATCAGCCCCAGCATTTT.

This clone has only a few counts. The chain combines TRBV2 with TRBJ2-5, with TRBD2 identical over 9 bases. The CDR3 has 15 amino acids. Germline trimming cut 4 bases from V and 4 bases from J; bases unmatched to any gene: 7. The germline V gene has CDR1 SNHLY and CDR2 FYNNEI. The CDR3 coding sequence is TGTGCCAGCAGTGCCTTGCGGGGGGGCCGAGAGACCCAGTACTTC. It specifies CASSALRGGRETQYF.

This clone occurred once. The genes are TRBV7-8 and TRBJ2-7; D might be TRBD2 (6 bases). The V end was cut by 5 bases, the J end by 1 base, with 18 bases between. Germline values: CDR1 SGHVS, CDR2 FQNEAQ. CDR3 length: 16 residues. The CDR3 here is CASSPRGGFGSYEQYF. The CDR3 DNA reads TGTGCCAGCAGCCCCCGAGGAGGGTTCGGTTCCTACGAGCAGTACTTC.

The chain employs TRBV5-1 and TRBJ2-5, with D possibly being TRBD1 (5 bases). Germline V lookup: CDR1 SGHRS, CDR2 YFSETQ. This CDR3 spans 16 amino acids. V was pared by 0 bases and J by 5 bases, with 17 bases between. Written as DNA, the CDR3 is TGCGCCAGCAGCTTGGTAGGGGCCCGACCTGAGGAGACCCAGTACTTC. It encodes CASSLVGARPEETQYF. Full variable domain (rest looked up from reference TRBV5-1 and TRBJ2-5): KAGVTQTPRYLIKTRGQQVTLSCSPISGHRSVSWYQQTPGQGLQFLFEYFSETQRNKGNFPGRFSGRQFSNSRSEMNVSTLELGDSALYLCASSLVGARPEETQYFGPGTRLLVL.

This clone was observed a single time. CDR3: CAISVGRTSGGETQYF. The CDR3 DNA reads as TGTGCCATCAGTGTCGGACGGACTAGCGGCGGAGAGACCCAGTACTTC. This sequence joins TRBV10-3 and TRBJ2-5; the match to TRBD2 covers 10 bases. V gave up 4 bases and J gave up 4 bases; unmatched junction bases: 9. There are 16 residues in the CDR3. Germline CDR1 is ENHRY and CDR2 is SYGVKD.

This clone was seen once. The chain combines TRBV19 with TRBJ2-3; 9 bases are a match to TRBD1. Per germline, CDR1 LNHDA and CDR2 SQIVND (reference sequence). This CDR3 region has 14 residues. Trimming took 3 bases from V and 7 from J; bases not matched to a gene: 5. Here the CDR3 reads CASSIGTGMNTQYF. The CDR3, as DNA: TGTGCCAGTAGTATTGGGACAGGGATGAATACGCAGTATTTT.